These T cell receptor beta chains were read from a single sample in a study of T cell repertoires in cytomegalovirus infection. TCRdb itself ran the reads through MiXCR, one entry per CDR3 protein. The table has around 210,000 distinct CDR3 sequences, 6% to 8% seen once. Sequencing was carried out using PBMCs. These receptors were obtained from a human donor in good health (CMV status not recorded). Some clones in this sample may be carry-over from other donors' samples. Both conserved end residues are part of each CDR3. Fields, in order: V gene, J gene, clone size, D gene, CDR3 protein, CDR3 DNA. A D gene is named only where the DNA matches it firmly. Clone size is shown for a subset of rows, as once, few, many or a class of expanded clone.

V gene: TRBV28; J gene: TRBJ1-1; clone size: few; D gene: TRBD1; CDR3 protein: CASSSGGSLNTEAFF; CDR3 DNA: TGTGCCAGCAGTTCAGGGGGCAGTTTGAACACTGAAGCTTTCTTT
V gene: TRBV29-1; J gene: TRBJ2-3; clone size: many; D gene: TRBD2; CDR3 protein: CSIGGLAGGPGTDTQYF; CDR3 DNA: TGCAGCATCGGGGGACTAGCGGGGGGGCCGGGCACAGATACGCAGTATTTT
V gene: TRBV5-1; J gene: TRBJ2-7; clone size: many; D gene: NA; CDR3 protein: CASSLDGSASYEQYF; CDR3 DNA: TGCGCCAGCAGCTTGGACGGGTCCGCTTCCTACGAGCAGTACTTC
V gene: TRBV20-1; J gene: TRBJ2-1; clone size: many; D gene: TRBD2; CDR3 protein: CSAREGGRGPYNEQFF; CDR3 DNA: TGCAGTGCTAGAGAGGGAGGGAGGGGCCCTTACAATGAGCAGTTCTTC
V gene: TRBV6-4; J gene: TRBJ2-3; clone size: many; D gene: TRBD2; CDR3 protein: CASSEASGDSDTQYF; CDR3 DNA: TGTGCCAGCAGTGAGGCTAGCGGGGACTCAGATACGCAGTATTTT
V gene: TRBV10-2; J gene: TRBJ1-3; clone size: many; D gene: NA; CDR3 protein: CASSGRNSGNTIYF; CDR3 DNA: TGCGCCAGCTCGGGGCGTAATTCTGGAAACACCATATATTTT
V gene: TRBV29-1; J gene: TRBJ1-1; clone size: many; D gene: NA; CDR3 protein: CSGRPLNTEAFF; CDR3 DNA: TGCAGCGGTCGACCGCTGAACACTGAAGCTTTCTTT
V gene: TRBV20-1; J gene: TRBJ2-5; clone size: NA; D gene: NA; CDR3 protein: CSGTGAQTQYF; CDR3 DNA: TGCAGTGGTACGGGGGCCCAGACCCAGTACTTC
V gene: TRBV20-1; J gene: TRBJ1-1; clone size: many; D gene: TRBD1; CDR3 protein: CSAPRTGSTEAFF; CDR3 DNA: TGCAGTGCTCCACGGACAGGAAGCACTGAAGCTTTCTTT
V gene: TRBV7-2; J gene: TRBJ1-6; clone size: many; D gene: NA; CDR3 protein: CASSSQSSRPYNSPLHF; CDR3 DNA: TGTGCCAGCAGCTCCCAGTCCAGCCGCCCCTATAATTCACCCCTCCACTTT
V gene: TRBV10-3; J gene: TRBJ2-1; clone size: many; D gene: TRBD2; CDR3 protein: CAISPTSAGVTLYNEQFF; CDR3 DNA: TGTGCCATCAGCCCCACGTCAGCGGGGGTGACGCTTTACAATGAGCAGTTCTTC
V gene: TRBV6-2/TRBV6-3; J gene: TRBJ2-1; clone size: many; D gene: NA; CDR3 protein: CASRAHRDGGEQFF; CDR3 DNA: TGTGCCAGCAGAGCCCATCGGGACGGTGGTGAGCAGTTCTTC
V gene: TRBV5-1; J gene: TRBJ2-2; clone size: NA; D gene: NA; CDR3 protein: CASSLAVNPGELFF; CDR3 DNA: TGCGCCAGCAGCTTGGCGGTAAACCCCGGGGAGCTGTTTTTT
V gene: TRBV5-5; J gene: TRBJ1-2; clone size: many; D gene: TRBD1; CDR3 protein: CASSLRQGRDYGYTF; CDR3 DNA: TGTGCCAGCAGCTTGAGACAGGGCCGGGACTATGGCTACACCTTC
V gene: TRBV6-6; J gene: TRBJ1-1; clone size: many; D gene: NA; CDR3 protein: CASSYVRDTEAFF; CDR3 DNA: TGTGCCAGCAGTTACGTCAGAGACACTGAAGCTTTCTTT
V gene: TRBV6-2/TRBV6-3; J gene: TRBJ2-7; clone size: many; D gene: NA; CDR3 protein: CASSYPAIDSYEQYF; CDR3 DNA: TGTGCCAGCAGTTACCCCGCCATTGACTCCTACGAGCAGTACTTC